These 10 T cell receptor beta chains were sequenced from one sample in a study of blood T cell repertoires in COVID-19. Clones were read by immunoSEQ multiplex PCR, and TCRdb kept only the in-frame ones, dropping some. The data show approximately 140,000 clones, with 79% seen just once and less than 4.5% held by the top ten. Source material: peripheral blood. These receptors came from a man between 60 and 70 years old with acute or convalescent COVID-19.

The V call is TRBV2, the J call TRBJ1-2, with no clear D. The germline CDR1 and CDR2 sequences are SNHLY and FYNNEI. CDR3 size: 13 residues. Deletions cut 4 bases from V and 2 bases from J, with 8 bases between. The CDR3 loop is CASSVPGNYGYTF. In DNA form, the CDR3 reads TGTGCCAGCAGTGTCCCGGGGAACTATGGCTACACCTTC.

This chain uses TRBV4-3 with TRBJ2-7, with 7 bases aligning to TRBD1. With 4 bases clipped from V and 6 bases from J, the junction kept 12 bases outside the gene matches. This CDR3 is 15 amino acids long. Germline assignment: CDR1 LGHNA and CDR2 YSLEER. The CDR3 DNA follows: TGCGCCAGCAGCCCCACAACCGACAGGGTTCGCGAGCAGTACTTC. This sequence encodes CASSPTTDRVREQYF.

The chain recombines TRBV19 with TRBJ1-1; weak D call: TRBD1 (6 bases). The germline CDR1 and CDR2 sequences are LNHDA and SQIVND (reference sequence). This CDR3 is built from 15 residues. The V and J ends lost 5 bases and 3 bases respectively, with 16 bases between them. CDR3 loop: CASSPRRGGHTEAFF. The DNA of the CDR3 is TGTGCCAGTAGTCCCAGACGGGGGGGCCACACTGAAGCTTTCTTT.

The V and J genes are TRBV3-1 (or the pseudogene TRBV3-2) and TRBJ2-6, with 8 positions matching TRBD1. V lost 4 bases to trimming and J lost 2 bases; unmatched junction nucleotides: 7. The CDR3 is 17 amino acids. The germline V gene encodes CDR1 LGHDT and CDR2 YNNKEL (reference sequence). The chain's CDR3 is CASSPFTGGPGANVLTF. DNA of the CDR3: TGTGCCAGCAGCCCGTTCACAGGGGGTCCTGGGGCCAACGTCCTGACTTTC.

The V gene is TRBV20-1, the J gene TRBJ2-1; tentative D call: TRBD1 (5 bases). V was pared by 5 bases and J by 12 bases, with 14 bases between. The germline V gene has CDR1 DFQATT and CDR2 SNEGSKA (reference sequence). The CDR3 is 11 residues long. CDR3 protein: CSADNTQGQFF. In DNA form, the CDR3 reads TGCAGTGCTGATAATACTCAGGGGCAGTTCTTC.

This chain joins TRBV4-1 and TRBJ1-2, with a weak D call TRBD1 (5 bases). The CDR3 sequence is 14 residues long. V was trimmed by 1 base and J by 6 bases, leaving 12 bases between them. Germline values: CDR1 MGHRA, CDR2 YSYEKL. CDR3 DNA: TGCGCCAGCAGCCAAGGTGTAGGCAGGGATGGCTACACCTTC. Protein sequence: CASSQGVGRDGYTF.

V is TRBV30 and J is TRBJ1-1; 7 bases are shared with TRBD1. CDR3 size: 12 residues. Trimming took 5 bases from V and 8 from J; bases not matched to a gene: 8. The V gene's germline CDR1 is GTSNPN and CDR2 SVGIG (reference sequence). CDR3 loop: CAWDRDRAEAFF. As DNA, the CDR3 is TGTGCCTGGGACAGGGATCGGGCCGAAGCTTTCTTT.

This CDR3 reads CASSGNSGRRRSSEQFF. DNA of the CDR3: TGTGCCAGTAGTGGAAATTCCGGACGGAGGAGATCGAGTGAGCAGTTCTTC. This chain joins TRBV19 and TRBJ2-1; D possibly corresponds to TRBD2 (5 bases). Trimming took off 5 bases at V and 9 bases at J, with 26 bases between the two ends. Germline V lookup: CDR1 LNHDA, CDR2 SQIVND (reference sequence). This CDR3 has 17 residues. Drawing the rest from reference TRBV19 and TRBJ2-1, the complete variable domain is DGGITQSPKYLFRKEGQNVTLSCEQNLNHDAMYWYRQDPGQGLRLIYYSQIVNDFQKGDIAEGYSVSREKKESFPLTVTSAQKNPTAFYLCASSGNSGRRRSSEQFFGPGTRLTVL.

The chain has TRBV7-8 and TRBJ2-5, with TRBD2 identical over 7 bases. The CDR3 length is 14 residues. Unmatched junction bases numbered 7, after V lost 4 bases and J lost 5 bases. Germline V gene sequence: CDR1 SGHVS, CDR2 FQNEAQ. CDR3 residues: CASSYADGRETQYF. DNA for the CDR3: TGTGCCAGCAGCTACGCGGACGGGAGGGAGACCCAGTACTTC.

This rearrangement joins TRBV9 to TRBJ1-6; D remains ambiguous. The CDR3 contains 16 residues. With 0 bases removed from V and 10 bases from J, the gap between germline ends came to 17 bases. CDR1 is SGDLS, CDR2 YYNGEE, per germline. The CDR3 DNA reads TGTGCCAGCAGCGTAGCTGGAGGCCGCGGGAAATCACCCCTCCACTTT. Its protein is CASSVAGGRGKSPLHF.